One T cell receptor beta chain is described in this entry. What it recognizes is unknown. TCRdb reanalyzed the 5' RACE reads and collapses them to one entry per CDR3 protein, without DNA. The listing records 250,000 to 300,000 distinct CDR3 sequences. The data originate from a study of T cells expressing NK-cell markers. As for the study in general: Cells sorted as CD3+CD56+NKG2C+, CD3+CD56+NKG2C- and CD3+CD56-NKG2C+ T cells supplied the TCR beta repertoires. Study-wide results and caveats: Dominant NKG2C+ clonotypes in roughly six donors made up about 1.0-7.0% of CD8+ T cells.

Per germline, CDR1 LGHDT and CDR2 YNNKEL (reference sequence). This CDR3 contains 13 residues. V usage is TRBV3-1 and J usage is TRBJ1-5. Material for sequencing was blood T cells: a sorted CD56 or NKG2C T cell subset, CD4+ or CD8+ T cells, or bulk PBMC T cells (not recorded which). The clonotype originates from a woman between 18 and 75 years old in good health. The chain's CDR3 is CASSQEGRQPQHF.